A single sample gave rise to the 14 T cell receptor beta chains below, sequenced in a study of blood T cell repertoires in COVID-19. Here immunoSEQ multiplex PCR was the method, and the copy in TCRdb shows in-frame clones only, minus some. The repertoire includes 110,000 or so clones, approximately 87% of them detected once, and roughly 7.9% sits in the top ten. Specimen: peripheral blood. These receptors came from a man in his 70s who had recovered from COVID-19.

V usage is TRBV5-4 and J usage is TRBJ1-6; TRBD1 agrees at 10 bases. The CDR3 is 17 residues long. With 5 bases clipped from V and 0 bases from J, the junction kept 5 bases outside the gene matches. Germline V gene sequence: CDR1 SGHNT, CDR2 YYREEE (reference sequence). CDR3 sequence (DNA): TGTGCCAGCAGGCTCGGACAGGGGGACTCCTATAATTCACCCCTCCACTTT. Translation: CASRLGQGDSYNSPLHF.

The V and J genes are TRBV7-2 and TRBJ1-6, with no clear D. The V gene's germline CDR1 is SGHTA and CDR2 FQGNSA. The CDR3 consists of 13 residues. V gave up 5 bases and J gave up 7 bases, with 9 bases separating them. The CDR3 region is CASSLGLNSPLHF. The CDR3 coding sequence is TGTGCCAGCAGCCTAGGACTGAATTCACCCCTCCACTTT. The whole variable domain, filled in from reference TRBV7-2 and TRBJ1-6, reads GAGVSQSPSNKVTEKGKDVELRCDPISGHTALYWYRQSLGQGLEFLIYFQGNSAPDKSGLPSDRFSAERTGGSVSTLTIQRTQQEDSAVYLCASSLGLNSPLHFGNGTRLTVT.

This rearrangement joins TRBV2 to TRBJ2-5, with no clear D. Germline V gene lookup returns CDR1 SNHLY and CDR2 FYNNEI. The CDR3 covers 13 residues. V was cut by 2 bases and J by 5 bases, with 9 bases left in between. In nucleotides, the CDR3 is TGTGCCAGCAGTGAACAGTCCAAGGAGACCCAGTACTTC. It specifies CASSEQSKETQYF.

This chain links TRBV28 with TRBJ1-2; D gene ambiguous. This CDR3 contains 15 residues. The V gene's germline CDR1 is MDHEN and CDR2 SYDVKM. The ends were cut back, 5 bases at V and 4 bases at J, with 17 bases in the middle. Written as DNA, the CDR3 is TGTGCCAGCAGTACACCAACAGCGAGCGGCTATGGCTACACCTTC. Translation: CASSTPTASGYGYTF.

The chain joins TRBV15 to TRBJ1-4, with 10 bases identical to TRBD1. The CDR3 is 14 residues long. V lost 1 base and J lost 7; bases outside the gene matches: 0. Germline V gives CDR1 LNHNV, CDR2 YYDKDF (reference sequence). CDR3 loop: CATSRGTGGEKLFF. For the CDR3, the DNA is TGTGCCACCAGCAGAGGGACAGGGGGTGAAAAACTGTTTTTT.

This clone turned up a few times. Other DNA sequences in this specimen translate into the identical CDR3. The CDR3 sequence: CASSPGSTDTQYF. The CDR3 DNA is TGCGCCAGCAGCCCAGGTTCAACAGATACGCAGTATTTT. The chain uses TRBV5-1 and TRBJ2-3; D gene ambiguous. Germline assignment: CDR1 SGHRS and CDR2 YFSETQ. Trimming cost V 4 bases and J 3 bases, with 9 bases left between them. This CDR3 is 13 amino acids long.

This chain links TRBV19 with TRBJ2-3; perhaps TRBD2 as D (6 bases). Germline V gene sequence: CDR1 LNHDA, CDR2 SQIVND (reference sequence). V lost 1 base, J lost 4 bases, and 12 bases lay in between. The CDR3 runs to 15 residues. CDR3: CASSIGEVLADTQYF. In DNA form, the CDR3 reads TGTGCCAGTAGTATAGGGGAGGTCTTGGCAGATACGCAGTATTTT.

The genes are TRBV7-2 and TRBJ1-1; D is unclear. V lost 1 base and J lost 1, with 10 bases in between. CDR1 SGHTA and CDR2 FQGNSA come from the germline V gene. The CDR3 consists of 15 residues. The CDR3 reads CASSLVRLGNTEAFF. The DNA of the CDR3 is TGTGCCAGCAGCTTAGTCAGGTTGGGGAACACTGAAGCTTTCTTT. The entire variable domain, with the rest obtained from reference TRBV7-2 and TRBJ1-1, is as follows: GAGVSQSPSNKVTEKGKDVELRCDPISGHTALYWYRQSLGQGLEFLIYFQGNSAPDKSGLPSDRFSAERTGGSVSTLTIQRTQQEDSAVYLCASSLVRLGNTEAFFGQGTRLTVV.

The count of this clone is one. The J gene is TRBJ2-1, the V gene TRBV28; 8 nucleotides agree with TRBD1. The germline V gene has CDR1 MDHEN and CDR2 SYDVKM. The CDR3 length is 13 residues. V trimming: 6 bases; J trimming: 5 bases; junction bases outside the gene matches: 3. Written as DNA, the CDR3 is TGTGCCAGCAGGGAGACAGGGGACAATGAGCAGTTCTTC. As protein: CASRETGDNEQFF.

To note about this clone: Other DNA sequences within the sample encode an identical CDR3. V is TRBV5-1 and J is TRBJ2-4; D possibly corresponds to TRBD1 (6 bases). Germline V gene sequence: CDR1 SGHRS, CDR2 YFSETQ. Deletions cut 2 bases from V and 6 bases from J, with 12 bases between. The CDR3 sequence is 14 residues long. This CDR3 is CASSLQGFGNIQYF. CDR3 coding DNA: TGCGCCAGCAGCTTACAGGGTTTTGGAAACATTCAGTACTTC.

J is TRBJ2-7 and V is TRBV4-3; no clear D gene. The CDR3 extends over 15 amino acids. Germline V CDR1 and CDR2: LGHNA, YSLEER. V was shortened by 0 bases and J by 3 bases, with 12 bases between the two germline ends. The CDR3 bases are TGCGCCAGCAGCCAAGAACCCAGGCTCGGCTACGAGCAGTACTTC. Translation gives CASSQEPRLGYEQYF.

CDR3 in DNA: TGTGCCAGCAGCTCTGGACTAGCGGGGGGGCAGTTCTTC. Translating it yields CASSSGLAGGQFF. J is TRBJ2-1 and V is TRBV5-7, with 14 bases identical to TRBD2. TRBV5-7 is treated as an ORF (open reading frame) with a function not yet certain. The V gene end was trimmed by 3 bases and the J gene end by 12 bases; junction bases not matched to a gene: 2. CDR3 length: 13 amino acids.

This CDR3 is CASMFQGGDTQYF. In nucleotides, the CDR3 is TGTGCCAGTATGTTTCAGGGCGGAGATACGCAGTATTTT. The chain carries TRBV19 and TRBJ2-3; D is possibly TRBD1 (5 bases). There are 13 residues in the CDR3. The V end lost 7 bases, the J end lost 5 bases, and 13 bases lay between the germline ends. Germline V gene sequence: CDR1 LNHDA, CDR2 SQIVND (reference sequence).

V usage is TRBV7-2 and J usage is TRBJ1-6; no firm D call. This CDR3 spans 15 amino acids. Trimming pared 7 bases from V and 7 bases from J, leaving 17 bases between. Germline CDR1 and CDR2: SGHTA and FQGNSA. CDR3 DNA sequence: TGTGCCAGCACCCCCCCGGGATTCAGGAATTCACCCCTCCACTTT. As protein: CASTPPGFRNSPLHF.